A single TCR beta chain is shown here with its context. This clonotype has at least ten counts. Its antigen remains unidentified. Per-base qualities were not stored, and no clone one base away is much larger. Deletion took 11 bases off V and 9 bases off J, with a span of 17 bases between the germline ends. The CDR3 numbers 11 residues from cysteine through phenylalanine. Of all the DNA, just the CDR3 is kept, 33 bases in frame from base 1. As encoded in the germline V gene, CDR1 is ENHRY while CDR2 is SYGVKD. TCR cDNA was synthesized by 5'RACE template switching, through which a universal primer site and unique molecular identifiers were introduced. cDNA synthesis was primed from both the TCR alpha and TCR beta constant segments. Libraries were amplified in two PCR steps, with sample barcodes and sequencing adapters added in the second step. Sequencing of the libraries was done on either Illumina HiSeq 2500 (2x100 bp) or NovaSeq (2x150 bp). The original pipeline was this. Reads were demultiplexed and collapsed into UMI consensus sequences with MIGEC, and V(D)J alignment was performed with MiXCR. Clonotypes responding to the vaccine were identified with edgeR on replicate PBMC samples, with the criteria of FDR below 0.01 and a log2 fold change above 5 up to day 15. Each bulk clonotype received a CD4 or CD8 identity based on whether the sequenced CD4 or CD8 repertoire contained that clonotype at higher abundance. The public sequencing data were trimmed at Q25 with fastp and processed into clonotypes with MiXCR by TCRdb, which kept only in-frame beta chains. Merged by CDR3 protein, the rows form single entries marked with the most common genes and DNA. The V and J calls reflect TCRdb's pipeline rather than the authors' work. The sample profile shows some 120,000 distinct CDR3 sequences; 8.4% of them were found once. Roughly 27% of the sample comes from the top ten.

This record belongs to a study of T cells after yellow fever vaccination (dated by TCRdb to 2018 to 2020). Background for the entire study: The SMART-Seq v4 Ultra Low Input RNA kit was used to prepare libraries from fractions with low cell numbers. Bulk TCR alpha and beta repertoires were sequenced longitudinally to track T-cell clones before and after primary and booster YFV17D yellow fever vaccination. Two healthy male donors made up the cohort, one aged 18 to 30 years and the other aged 30 to 40 years. Blood was drawn at multiple timepoints before and after primary and secondary immunization, with bulk PBMC replicates and cell subsets isolated. Overall study results and their limits: After the booster, most clones that had expanded after primary vaccination were detected again (about 97% of CD4 and more than 80% of CD8), suggesting broad maintenance of memory. Computational filtering was needed because FACS-sorted repertoires could contain abundant contaminating clonotypes from the bulk population. The study included only two donors, which limits how far the findings can be generalized. The secondary T-cell response was found to be weaker but faster than the primary response, with a peak reached on day 5 rather than on day 15. A small share of clonotypes was detected in both CD4 and CD8 compartments, with the overlap likely arising from convergent recombination.

Interpreted using the paper, the treatment or condition label stands for: live attenuated yellow fever vaccine strain. A standard Ficoll-Paque protocol was used to isolate PBMCs from peripheral blood. Dynabeads CD4 and CD8 positive selection kits were used to isolate CD4 and CD8 T-cell fractions. TriZol was used to extract RNA from bulk PBMCs, from CD4 and CD8 fractions, and from dextramer-positive and dextramer-negative fractions. The starting material was CD8+ T cells sorted from PBMCs, obtained 45 days after the yellow fever booster vaccination. The sequence derives from a man under 40 who received the YFV17D yellow fever vaccine. This sequence uses TRBV10-3 and TRBJ2-7; the D gene is tentatively TRBD1 or TRBD2, each matching 5 bases. The nucleotide sequence is TGTGCCGCTTGGGGGTCTGGGGTGCAGTACTTC. This gives the protein CAAWGSGVQYF.